A selection of T cell receptor beta chains follows, all from one sample in a study of T cells after yellow fever vaccination. TCRdb used MiXCR to reprocess the 5' RACE reads, holding one entry per CDR3 protein. Of about 210,000 distinct CDR3 sequences in the sample, approximately 6.3% were seen once. The sequencing used CD4+ T cells sorted from PBMCs, collected on the day of the yellow fever booster vaccination. The receptors derive from a man aged 25-45 years who received the YFV17D yellow fever vaccine. The conserved cysteine and the conserved F or W are not part of the CDR3 here. A D gene is named only where the DNA matches it firmly.

J: TRBJ2-5
D: .
V: TRBV13
CDR3: ASSRDFEETQY

J: TRBJ2-7
D: TRBD1
V: TRBV7-9
CDR3: ASSLELGQGIPEQY

J: TRBJ1-1
D: .
V: TRBV18
CDR3: ASSPPGAVGPEAF

J: TRBJ1-2
D: .
V: TRBV27
CDR3: ASSLTGTVNYGYT

J: TRBJ2-1
D: .
V: TRBV2
CDR3: ASSETALAGNEQF

J: TRBJ2-7
D: TRBD1
V: TRBV7-9
CDR3: ASSLGTGMYEQY

J: TRBJ1-2
D: .
V: TRBV7-2
CDR3: ASSSDIARGYT

J: TRBJ2-1
D: TRBD2
V: TRBV11-1
CDR3: ASSFSIPGLAGLNEQF

J: TRBJ1-5
D: .
V: TRBV28
CDR3: ASTIMGGLSNQPQH

J: TRBJ2-7
D: TRBD1
V: TRBV5-1
CDR3: ASSVGDSYEQY

J: TRBJ2-3
D: .
V: TRBV7-9
CDR3: ASSPPDDTQY

J: TRBJ2-7
D: .
V: TRBV7-2
CDR3: ASSSTLYEQY

J: TRBJ1-4
D: TRBD1
V: TRBV4-3
CDR3: ASSQDTGDRAV

J: TRBJ2-1
D: .
V: TRBV20-1
CDR3: SAPGLLQINEQF

J: TRBJ1-2
D: .
V: TRBV6-6
CDR3: ASSYGRQDGYT

J: TRBJ2-7
D: TRBD2
V: TRBV6-5
CDR3: ASKPRREGRYEQY

J: TRBJ1-1
D: .
V: TRBV5-5
CDR3: ASSLDRDTEAF

J: TRBJ1-1
D: .
V: TRBV19
CDR3: ASSIDLFGGTEAF

J: TRBJ2-1
D: TRBD2
V: TRBV6-5
CDR3: ASSYLGLAGAPGNEQF

J: TRBJ2-5
D: TRBD2
V: TRBV3-1
CDR3: ASSLSGNGETQY

J: TRBJ2-1
D: TRBD2
V: TRBV20-1
CDR3: ALSKPSTSSVQF

J: TRBJ1-1
D: .
V: TRBV6-5
CDR3: ASSYSTHIAEAF

J: TRBJ2-3
D: TRBD2
V: TRBV20-1
CDR3: SGGLAGPDTQY

J: TRBJ2-1
D: TRBD1
V: TRBV24-1
CDR3: ATSDPGQGNNEQF

J: TRBJ2-7
D: .
V: TRBV7-2
CDR3: ASSLGQTSEQY

J: TRBJ2-1
D: .
V: TRBV20-1
CDR3: SARPRAAQF

J: TRBJ2-7
D: TRBD1
V: TRBV6-5
CDR3: ASSPFPGQGRGYEQY

J: TRBJ2-7
D: TRBD1
V: TRBV15
CDR3: ATSRPIGTGNYEQY

J: TRBJ2-5
D: TRBD1
V: TRBV27
CDR3: ASSFNRGLETQY

J: TRBJ2-2
D: .
V: TRBV19
CDR3: ASSIERGAGELF

J: TRBJ1-4
D: TRBD1
V: TRBV4-2
CDR3: ASSPTGIAANEKLF

J: TRBJ2-5
D: TRBD2
V: TRBV14
CDR3: ASSQVRGGSETQY

J: TRBJ2-7
D: TRBD2
V: TRBV28
CDR3: ASSSPSGNSYEQY

J: TRBJ1-3
D: .
V: TRBV20-1
CDR3: SATKMTGNTIY

J: TRBJ2-5
D: .
V: TRBV29-1
CDR3: SVSPLQETQY

J: TRBJ1-1
D: TRBD1
V: TRBV11-3
CDR3: ASSLGTGRNTEAF

J: TRBJ2-1
D: .
V: TRBV4-2
CDR3: ASSQDRINEQF

J: TRBJ2-7
D: TRBD2
V: TRBV3-1
CDR3: ASSLGLAGGREQY

J: TRBJ2-3
D: .
V: TRBV5-1
CDR3: ASSPLVGTDTQY